This T cell receptor (beta chain) was found in a study of cytomegalovirus exposure and HLA in healthy donors (TCRdb year 2017). Regarding the complete study: In an earlier analysis of under 750 of the donors, about 270 Gb of sequence data and 90 million to 130 million unique TCR beta sequences from roughly 200 million T cells were reported. An early release covering roughly 600 HLA-typed donors comprised about 300 gigabases of sequencing data and around 80 million unique TCR sequences. A later analysis re-analyzed previously published TCR beta repertoires from about 730 donors and added high-resolution HLA genotyping to study TCR occurrence patterns. The T cell repertoires of some 700 subjects were profiled by immunosequencing and related to cytomegalovirus serostatus. Besides the first cohort of more than 650 subjects, a separate validation cohort made up of over a hundred different subjects was used. An earlier analysis of about 600 of the donors used high-throughput TCR beta sequencing to judge whether each TCR beta V gene segment behaved as functional or pseudogenic. Donor age, sex, ethnicity and CMV serostatus were collected together with the repertoire data. Across about 370 genotyped donors of the cohort, an average of 235,054 unique TCR beta nucleotide sequences per donor were sequenced, and 15% to 20% of those sequences were non-productive. The study aimed to test whether signatures of past pathogen exposure could be identified by cataloging public T cell receptors. In the later analysis, no new phenotypic data were used to find candidate immune exposures; instead, reliance was placed on TCR beta sequences and their occurrence across donors. A later genetic analysis took genome-wide SNP genotypes for about 55% of the 666 donors and used that subset as a discovery cohort. Among the roughly 400 genotyped donors, approximately 76% belonged to the genetic ancestry cluster associated with self-reported Caucasian donors. The number of typed donors differed by locus: about 620-640 for A, B, C, DRB1 and DQB1; 500 to 550 for DQA1; 606 for DPA1; and some 450 for DPB1. HLA typing included class I and class II loci at four-digit resolution. To predict cytomegalovirus infection status, the study combined high-throughput TCR immunosequencing, statistical association of individual TCRs with disease status, and machine learning. All discovery cohort repertoires had been generated using a single sequencing platform. Five DR-DQ haplotypes were handled as single units for association and clustering, since linkage in the cohort was strong.

In total, roughly 670 healthy bone marrow donors made up the cohort. All cohort members were sampled while nominally healthy, although unrecorded immune exposures were likely present. The donor tested CMV seropositive, placing the donor among the 289 seropositive members of the cohort. A peripheral blood sample was collected from each donor, and TCR beta sequencing was performed on peripheral blood mononuclear cells. Genomic DNA extraction from the blood cell samples was performed with the Qiagen DNeasy Blood Extraction Kit. With regard to this clone: Its antigen is currently not known. No per-base quality is available; no much larger clone lies one base away.

The full study reports these points: In this cohort, only TCR beta chains were sequenced, and detectable features were limited by the absence of alpha or paired-chain data. While some public TCRs were present in many individuals, most TCR sequences turned up only very rarely across donors. Because HLA typing was unavailable for some donors at each locus, only the typed subset was used in association tests. According to the authors, the approach could potentially be generalized to other disease states and immunological phenotypes. A later analysis reported that several top co-occurrence clusters appeared linked to parvovirus B19, influenza, CMV and Epstein-Barr virus. Immune exposure information for the cohort was limited to CMV serostatus. A further reported finding was that TCR beta sequences accurately predicted the HLA-A and HLA-B alleles for most subjects in the first cohort. In a later analysis, TCR association rates were found to vary across HLA loci, with the most associated TCRs seen for DRB1 alleles and the fewest for HLA-C alleles. Assigning TCR associations to individual alleles was difficult when HLA alleles, especially DR and DQ, strongly co-occurred. In vitro tests confirmed that three of the cytomegalovirus-associated TCR beta chains recognize cytomegalovirus antigens. The study listed 164 TCR beta chains as associated with cytomegalovirus. Broadly in line with IMGT annotations, most TCR beta V segments showed up in productive rearrangements about 87% or about 30% of the time in an earlier analysis of 450 to 600 of the donors. A later genetic analysis reported fewer N-insertions in productive TCRs among donors in an Asian-associated ancestry cluster than the roughly 650-donor mean. An association between a missense DCLRE1C variant and V-gene and J-gene trimming of TCR beta chains was found in a later genetic analysis and replicated in an independent cohort. A group of highly shared sequence variants was considered likely to be a technical artifact of the sequencing pipeline. At a false discovery rate of 0.05, a later analysis linked around 15,000 TCR beta sequences to specific HLA alleles. Sequencing depth was assumed to be roughly uniform across donors in the presence/absence analyses, though that assumption may not hold. The 87-base-pair reads could not distinguish some IMGT-functional V segments, including TRBV6-2 and TRBV6-3, so those segments were excluded. Compared with equally common non-associated chains, HLA-associated TCR beta chains in a later analysis were more clonally expanded and had lower generation probabilities. According to a later analysis, most CMV-associated TCR beta chains appeared to be HLA-restricted, and the HLA associations seemed to be driven largely by CMV exposure. The classifier was reported to diagnose cytomegalovirus status with high specificity and sensitivity in both the original and validation cohorts. Over 15 rarely observed V segments, including chromosome 9 orphons, were excluded from the earlier analysis of just under 600 of the donors because counts were too low. Linkage disequilibrium might explain the correlated functional status among segregating V segments, but an unknown experimental factor could not be ruled out.

Via the germline V gene, CDR1 is SGDLS and CDR2 YYNGEE. V is shortened by 1 base, J by 0 bases, and the region joining them spans 7 bases. Measured from the cysteine to the phenylalanine, the CDR3 is 14 residues long. The kept DNA is CDR3 alone, 42 bases in frame from the first base. The library was produced with the immunoSEQ multiplex PCR assay. For the multiplex PCR, a mixture combining 60 forward primers for TCR Vbeta segments and 13 reverse primers for TCR Jbeta segments was used. A multiplex PCR assay on genomic DNA amplified the CDR3 region of rearranged TCR beta genes. On the Illumina HiSeq System, the amplified TCR beta libraries were sequenced as 87-base-pair reads. Processing in the source paper ran as follows. Across the 670 or so repertoires, a later analysis counted roughly 77 million unique TCR beta chains, some 11 million of which were shared by at least two donors. Raw reads were error-corrected and collapsed into unique sequences by a nearest-neighbor algorithm in which closely related sequences were merged to remove PCR and sequencing errors. To assign V, D and J gene segments, CDR3 sequences were aligned to IMGT reference sequences. For a sequence to be retained, a match of at least six nucleotides to both a V gene segment and a J gene segment was required. Rearrangements were classified as productive when the CDR3 lacked stop codons and remained in frame with V and J, and all other rearrangements were classified as non-productive. Following IMGT convention, CDR3 was defined as the stretch from the second conserved V-encoded cysteine up to the conserved J-encoded phenylalanine. The earlier analysis of about 560 of the donors excluded any sequence lacking an unambiguous match to a single V gene segment. An earlier analysis of just under 600 of the donors called V segments functional above 56.7% productive rearrangements and segregating when the between-donor standard deviation exceeded 5%. A statistical classification framework was developed to diagnose cytomegalovirus status using the catalog of TCR beta chain sequences. A later analysis assigned V and J genes by comparing TCR nucleotide sequences with IMGT/GENE-DB human TR gene sequences. A later analysis assigned CDR3 sequences and most-parsimonious VDJ recombination scenarios with the TCRdist pipeline. In a later analysis, every TCR beta chain was defined by the combination of its CDR3 amino acid sequence and its V-gene family, and reads without a unique V-gene family were dropped. In a later analysis, fewer than 600 highly shared, low-generation-probability nucleotide sequences were removed to address suspected cross-contamination and a sequencing artifact. A later analysis calculated a clonal expansion index for each public chain from normalized within-repertoire ranks of inferred template counts. In a later analysis, generation probabilities were computed with a VDJ recombination model fitted to out-of-frame rearrangements, and the resulting probabilities were checked against IGoR. Hypergeometric tests were used in a later analysis to score TCR-TCR, TCR-HLA and TCR-CMV co-occurrence, with a repertoire-size bias correction applied to the TCR pairs. A later analysis estimated false discovery rates by permuting HLA or CMV assignments 20 times. A later analysis grouped co-occurring TCRs with DBSCAN, adding TCRdist sequence similarity when clustering within HLA-allele-positive subsets. Repertoires with fewer than 30,000 or more than 120,000 public chains, plus five repertoires with anomalous nucleotide sharing, were excluded from co-occurrence clustering. TCRdb limited this immuneACCESS table to in-frame rearrangements with V and J called. A share of clones is missing; checked studies link under half to unresolved V genes, and the rest is unexplained. From that table come the V and J calls and clone size; the DNA was used to work out D and trimming. The sample table contains some 100,000 clones; only one count was recorded for approximately 80% of them. Approximately 4.1% of the sample comes from the top ten.

The sequencing sample was made of PBMCs. The V and J genes are TRBV9 and TRBJ1-2; TRBD1 could be the D gene, as 5 bases match. The clonotype was recovered from a female donor in good health and CMV-seropositive. The DNA is as follows: TGTGCCAGCAGCGTAACGGGGGCTAACTATGGCTACACCTTC. It translates to CASSVTGANYGYTF.